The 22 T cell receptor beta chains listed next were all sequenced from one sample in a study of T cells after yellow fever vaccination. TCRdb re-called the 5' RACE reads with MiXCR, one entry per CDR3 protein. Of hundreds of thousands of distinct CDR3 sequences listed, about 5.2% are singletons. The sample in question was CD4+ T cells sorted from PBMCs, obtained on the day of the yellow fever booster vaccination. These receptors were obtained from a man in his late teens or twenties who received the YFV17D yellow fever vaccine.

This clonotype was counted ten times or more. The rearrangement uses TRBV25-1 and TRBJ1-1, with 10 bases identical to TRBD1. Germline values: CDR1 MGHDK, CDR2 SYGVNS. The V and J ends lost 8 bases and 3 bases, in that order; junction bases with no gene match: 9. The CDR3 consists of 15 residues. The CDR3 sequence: CASARTGGRDTEAFF. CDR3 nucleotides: TGTGCCAGCGCAAGGACAGGGGGTAGGGACACTGAAGCTTTCTTT.

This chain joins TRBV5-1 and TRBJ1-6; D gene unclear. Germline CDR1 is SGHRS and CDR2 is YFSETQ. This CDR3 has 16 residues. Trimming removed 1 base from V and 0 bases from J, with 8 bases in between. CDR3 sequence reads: CASSLMGFSYNSPLHF. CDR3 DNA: TGCGCCAGCAGCTTGATGGGGTTCTCCTATAATTCACCCCTCCACTTT. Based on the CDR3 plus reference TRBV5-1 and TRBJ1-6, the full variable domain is KAGVTQTPRYLIKTRGQQVTLSCSPISGHRSVSWYQQTPGQGLQFLFEYFSETQRNKGNFPGRFSGRQFSNSRSEMNVSTLELGDSALYLCASSLMGFSYNSPLHFGNGTRLTVT.

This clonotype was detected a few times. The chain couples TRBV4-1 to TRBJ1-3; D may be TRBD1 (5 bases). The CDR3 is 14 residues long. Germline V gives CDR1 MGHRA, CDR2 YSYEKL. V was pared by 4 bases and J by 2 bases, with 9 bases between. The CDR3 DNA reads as TGCGCCAGCAGCCGGGGCTCAGCTGGAAACACCATATATTTT. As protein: CASSRGSAGNTIYF.

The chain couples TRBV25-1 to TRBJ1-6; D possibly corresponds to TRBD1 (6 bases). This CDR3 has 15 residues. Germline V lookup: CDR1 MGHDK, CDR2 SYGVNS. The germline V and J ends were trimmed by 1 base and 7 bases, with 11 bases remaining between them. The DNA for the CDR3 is TGTGCCAGCAGTGAATGGCAGGGGAAGAATTCACCCCTCCACTTT. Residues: CASSEWQGKNSPLHF. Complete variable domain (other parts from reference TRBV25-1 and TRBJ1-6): EADIYQTPRYLVIGTGKKITLECSQTMGHDKMYWYQQDPGMELHLIHYSYGVNSTEKGDLSSESTVSRIRTEHFPLTLESARPSHTSQYLCASSEWQGKNSPLHFGNGTRLTVT.

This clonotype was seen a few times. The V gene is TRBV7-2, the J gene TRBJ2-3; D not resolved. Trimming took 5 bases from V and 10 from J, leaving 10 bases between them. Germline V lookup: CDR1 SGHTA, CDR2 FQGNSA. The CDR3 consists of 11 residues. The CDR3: CASSLSWAQYF. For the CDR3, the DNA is TGTGCCAGCAGCCTTTCCTGGGCGCAGTATTTT. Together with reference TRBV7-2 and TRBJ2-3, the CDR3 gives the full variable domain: GAGVSQSPSNKVTEKGKDVELRCDPISGHTALYWYRQSLGQGLEFLIYFQGNSAPDKSGLPSDRFSAERTGGSVSTLTIQRTQQEDSAVYLCASSLSWAQYFGPGTRLTVL.

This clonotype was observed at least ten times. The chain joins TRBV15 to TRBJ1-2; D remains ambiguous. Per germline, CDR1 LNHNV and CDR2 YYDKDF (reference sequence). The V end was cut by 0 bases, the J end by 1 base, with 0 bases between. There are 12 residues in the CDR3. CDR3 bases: TGTGCCACCAGCAGAGATAACTATGGCTACACCTTC. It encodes CATSRDNYGYTF.

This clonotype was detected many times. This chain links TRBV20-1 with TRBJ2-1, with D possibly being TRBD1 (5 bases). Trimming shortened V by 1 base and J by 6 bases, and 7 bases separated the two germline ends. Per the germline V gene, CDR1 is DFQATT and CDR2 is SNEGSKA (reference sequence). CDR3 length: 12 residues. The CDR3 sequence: CSARVGRNEQFF. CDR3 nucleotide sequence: TGCAGTGCTAGAGTGGGGCGCAATGAGCAGTTCTTC.

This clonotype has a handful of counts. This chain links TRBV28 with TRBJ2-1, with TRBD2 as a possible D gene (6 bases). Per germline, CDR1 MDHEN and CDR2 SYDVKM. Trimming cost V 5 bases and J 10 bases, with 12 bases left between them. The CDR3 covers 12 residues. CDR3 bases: TGTGCCAGCAGTCGTGGACTATACGAGCAGTTCTTC. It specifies CASSRGLYEQFF.

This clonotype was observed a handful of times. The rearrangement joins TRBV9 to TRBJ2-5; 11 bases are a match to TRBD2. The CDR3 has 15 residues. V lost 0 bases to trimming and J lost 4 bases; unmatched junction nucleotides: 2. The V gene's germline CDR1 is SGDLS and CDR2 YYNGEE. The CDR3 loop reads CASSVATSGGETQYF. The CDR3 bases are TGTGCCAGCAGCGTAGCCACTAGCGGGGGAGAGACCCAGTACTTC.

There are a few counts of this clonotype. The CDR3 DNA reads TGTGCCAGCAGCCCCCGGGTCCCCTTAGAGTATGGCTACACCTTC. Its protein product is CASSPRVPLEYGYTF. The rearrangement joins TRBV5-5 to TRBJ1-2; D uncertain. Deletions cut 4 bases from V and 5 bases from J, with 18 bases between. This CDR3 has 15 residues. Germline loops: CDR1 SGHKS, CDR2 YYEKEE (reference sequence).

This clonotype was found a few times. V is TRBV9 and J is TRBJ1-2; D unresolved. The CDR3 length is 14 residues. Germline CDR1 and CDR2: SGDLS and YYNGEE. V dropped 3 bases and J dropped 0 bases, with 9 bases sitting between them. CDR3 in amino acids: CASSDNRANYGYTF. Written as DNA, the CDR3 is TGTGCCAGCAGCGACAACAGAGCTAACTATGGCTACACCTTC. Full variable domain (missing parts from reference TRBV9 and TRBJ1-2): DSGVTQTPKHLITATGQRVTLRCSPRSGDLSVYWYQQSLDQGLQFLIQYYNGEERAKGNILERFSAQQFPDLHSELNLSSLELGDSALYFCASSDNRANYGYTFGSGTRLTVV.

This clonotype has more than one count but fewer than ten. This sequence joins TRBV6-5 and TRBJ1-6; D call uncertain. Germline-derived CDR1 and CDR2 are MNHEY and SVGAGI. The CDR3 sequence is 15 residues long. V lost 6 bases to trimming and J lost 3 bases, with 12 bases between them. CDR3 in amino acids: CASSPIQVYNSPLHF. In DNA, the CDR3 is TGTGCCAGCAGCCCCATACAAGTCTATAATTCACCCCTCCACTTT.

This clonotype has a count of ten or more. The CDR3 spells CSVGGAWTGDFNTEAFF. The DNA of the CDR3 is TGCAGCGTTGGGGGAGCGTGGACAGGGGATTTTAACACTGAAGCTTTCTTT. The chain recombines TRBV29-1 with TRBJ1-1, with 9 nucleotides matching TRBD1. CDR1 is SQVTM, CDR2 ANQGSEA, per germline. The CDR3 sequence is 17 residues long. With 4 bases clipped from V and 2 bases from J, the junction kept 14 bases outside the gene matches.

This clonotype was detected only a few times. This chain's CDR3 is CASSQGQGASETQYF. CDR3 coding DNA: TGCGCCAGCAGCCAGGGACAGGGGGCGTCGGAGACCCAGTACTTC. The rearrangement uses TRBV4-1 and TRBJ2-5; 12 bases line up with TRBD1. Germline-derived CDR1 and CDR2 are MGHRA and YSYEKL. The J segment lost 5 bases and the V segment lost 3 bases, leaving 4 bases of the junction unmatched. The CDR3 totals 15 residues.

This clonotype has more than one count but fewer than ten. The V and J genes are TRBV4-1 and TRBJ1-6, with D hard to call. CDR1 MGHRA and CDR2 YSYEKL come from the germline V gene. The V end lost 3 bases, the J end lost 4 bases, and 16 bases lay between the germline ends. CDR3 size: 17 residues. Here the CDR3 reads CASSQPEHTFYNSPLHF. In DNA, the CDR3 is TGCGCCAGCAGCCAGCCGGAACACACATTTTATAATTCACCCCTCCACTTT.

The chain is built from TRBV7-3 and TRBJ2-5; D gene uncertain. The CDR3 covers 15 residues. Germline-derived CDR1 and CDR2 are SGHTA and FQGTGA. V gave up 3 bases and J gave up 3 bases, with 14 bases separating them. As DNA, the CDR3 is TGTGCCAGCAGCTTTTCTGCACCCATCGAAGAGACCCAGTACTTC. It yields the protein CASSFSAPIEETQYF.

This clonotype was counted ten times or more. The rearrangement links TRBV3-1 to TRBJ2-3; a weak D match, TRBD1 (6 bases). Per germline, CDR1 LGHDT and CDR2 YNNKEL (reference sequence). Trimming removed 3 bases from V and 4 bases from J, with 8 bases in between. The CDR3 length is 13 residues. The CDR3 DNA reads TGTGCCAGCAGCCAGGGGGCGGCAGATACGCAGTATTTT. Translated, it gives CASSQGAADTQYF.

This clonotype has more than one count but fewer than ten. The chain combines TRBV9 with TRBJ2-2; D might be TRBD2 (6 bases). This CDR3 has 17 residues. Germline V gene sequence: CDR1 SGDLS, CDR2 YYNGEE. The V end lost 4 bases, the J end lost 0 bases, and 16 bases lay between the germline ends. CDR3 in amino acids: CASSLRRGRTNTGELFF. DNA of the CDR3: TGTGCCAGCAGCCTCAGGAGGGGACGGACGAACACCGGGGAGCTGTTTTTT.

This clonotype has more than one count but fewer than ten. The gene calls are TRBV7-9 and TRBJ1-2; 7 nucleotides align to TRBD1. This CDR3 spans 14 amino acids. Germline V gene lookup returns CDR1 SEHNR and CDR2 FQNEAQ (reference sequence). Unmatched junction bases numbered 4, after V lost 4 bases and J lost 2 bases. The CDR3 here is CASSSLDRNYGYTF. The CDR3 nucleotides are TGTGCCAGCAGCTCCTTGGACAGGAACTATGGCTACACCTTC.

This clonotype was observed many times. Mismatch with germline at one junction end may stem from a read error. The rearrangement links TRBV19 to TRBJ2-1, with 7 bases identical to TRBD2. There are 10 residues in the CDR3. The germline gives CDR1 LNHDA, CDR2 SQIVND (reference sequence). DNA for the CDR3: TGTGCCAGTAGTGGGGGGGAATCGGTCTTC. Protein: CASSGGESVF.

In nucleotides, the CDR3 is TGTGCCAGCACCCTCTCGGCGTCAGGTTTCAATGAGCAGTTCTTC. It yields the protein CASTLSASGFNEQFF. V and J are TRBV6-6 and TRBJ2-1; D call uncertain. Germline-derived CDR1 and CDR2 are MNHNY and SVGAGI (reference sequence). The V end lost 7 bases, the J end lost 6 bases, and 19 bases lay between the germline ends. The CDR3 sequence is 15 residues long.

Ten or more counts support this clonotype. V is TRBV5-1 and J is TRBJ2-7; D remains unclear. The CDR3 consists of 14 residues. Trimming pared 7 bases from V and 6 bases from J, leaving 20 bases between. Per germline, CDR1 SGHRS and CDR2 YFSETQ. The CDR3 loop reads CASAVSPSRVEQYF. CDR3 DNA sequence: TGCGCCAGCGCCGTCTCACCTTCCCGCGTCGAGCAGTACTTC.